This TCR beta chain was sequenced in a study of T cell responses to AZD1222 COVID-19 vaccine. Overall study results and limits: Baseline seropositivity characterized only a handful of AZD1222 recipients.

Comment on this clone: Antigen unknown.

This CDR3 has 13 amino acids. Trimming cost V 6 bases and J 6 bases, with 9 bases left between them. The germline gives CDR1 MNHEY, CDR2 SVGAGI. The protocol was immunoSEQ multiplex PCR, while the TCRdb copy is restricted to in-frame clones and leaves out a portion. The profile shows fewer than 120,000 clones, 70% to 90% of them singletons. The sample was peripheral blood, taken on day 0 of AZD1222 vaccination. V is TRBV6-5 and J is TRBJ1-6; D might be TRBD1 (5 bases). The origin of this receptor is an adult in good health. The CDR3 reads CASRRGANSPLHF. DNA for the CDR3: TGTGCCAGCAGAAGAGGGGCTAATTCACCCCTCCACTTT.